This paragraph reports one T cell receptor beta chain. The antigen is undetermined. These data come from a study of monozygotic twins with inflammatory bowel disease. Study-wide points: Neither one strong signal nor one clonotype associated with IBD was supported. Different T cell subtypes could not be distinguished. Healthy twins showed more clonotype sharing with others than IBD patients, especially patients with disease activity.

Germline lookup yields CDR1 MNHNS and CDR2 SASEGT. CDR3 length equals 16 residues. Addition of UMIs with a 6-nucleotide sample barcode was achieved by template switching. From its re-call of the 5' RACE reads, TCRdb lists each CDR3 protein once, without DNA. The sample's table shows under 350,000 distinct CDR3 sequences. The TCR was taken from a human donor with ulcerative colitis or Crohn's disease, or a healthy co-twin of an affected twin (not recorded which). The rearrangement uses TRBV6-1 and TRBJ1-2. Material: blood. CDR3 protein: CASSEVRGRGDYGYTF.